This T cell receptor beta chain was obtained from a study of T cells in Graves' hyperthyroidism and ophthalmopathy. Pregnant or lactating patients were excluded, as were those with uncontrolled infection or other autoimmune disease. The TCR beta CDR3 regions underwent amplification using RNA transcripts as the source. HTBI primers were the set used in a first-round RT-PCR of the TCR CDR3. MiXCR, run by TCRdb on the multiplex PCR reads, gives a single entry per CDR3 protein. Of approximately 590,000 distinct CDR3 sequences in the sample, around a sixth were seen once. The germline CDR1 and CDR2 sequences are DFQATT and SNEGSKA (reference sequence). The V segment lost 4 bases and the J segment 7 bases; nucleotides outside the gene matches: 12. CDR3 length: 17 amino acids.

V and J are TRBV20-1 and TRBJ2-1; 14 bases are shared with TRBD2. The clonotype comes from a woman aged 25 to 45 with Graves' hyperthyroidism. What was sequenced was blood. The CDR3 region has the DNA TGCAGTGCTACACCCAGCCAGGGACTAGCGGGAGAGAATGAGCAGTTCTTC. This encodes CSATPSQGLAGENEQFF.